These 13 T cell receptor beta chains were sequenced from one sample in a study of CD8 T cells in Susac syndrome. Random hexamers served to reverse transcribe roughly 0.5 to 1 ug RNA. TCRdb recomputed calls from the immunoSEQ multiplex PCR reads with MiXCR, one row per CDR3 protein. The data show 130,000 or so distinct CDR3 sequences, with around 94% seen just once and roughly 0.095% held by the top ten. Input material: CD4+ T cells from PBMCs. Source of these receptors: a human donor in good health.

The chain employs TRBV20-1 and TRBJ1-5; 8 nucleotides align to TRBD1. This CDR3 has 15 amino acids. V lost 3 bases to trimming and J lost 2 bases; unmatched junction nucleotides: 6. CDR1 is DFQATT and CDR2 is SNEGSKA in the germline V gene (reference sequence). The CDR3: CSARSQGARNQPQHF. As DNA, the CDR3 is TGCAGTGCTAGGTCGCAGGGGGCCCGCAATCAGCCCCAGCATTTT.

CDR3: CSAWTSDTGELFF. The CDR3 DNA reads TGCAGTGCCTGGACTAGCGACACCGGGGAGCTGTTTTTT. The genes are TRBV20-1 and TRBJ2-2, with 9 bases identical to TRBD2. Trimming took 6 bases from V and 3 from J; bases not matched to a gene: 2. There are 13 residues in the CDR3. Germline CDR1 reads DFQATT; CDR2 reads SNEGSKA (reference sequence).

The V gene is TRBV5-1, the J gene TRBJ2-7; D is undetermined. Germline loops: CDR1 SGHRS, CDR2 YFSETQ. Trimming took 0 bases from V and 4 from J, leaving 17 bases between them. The CDR3 totals 16 residues. This chain's CDR3 is CASSLGSQEEGYEQYF. In nucleotides, the CDR3 is TGCGCCAGCAGCTTGGGATCGCAGGAAGAAGGGTACGAGCAGTACTTC.

This chain links TRBV2 with TRBJ1-5; D is unresolved. This CDR3 contains 14 residues. Looked up from germline, CDR1 is SNHLY and CDR2 is FYNNEI. V was trimmed by 7 bases and J by 0 bases, leaving 10 bases between them. The CDR3 region has the DNA TGTGCCAGCAAGAACGGGATTAGCAATCAGCCCCAGCATTTT. This codes for CASKNGISNQPQHF.

This clonotype was recorded once. This chain uses TRBV3-1 with TRBJ2-1; D is possibly TRBD2 (6 bases). CDR1 LGHDT and CDR2 YNNKEL come from the germline V gene (reference sequence). The CDR3 loop spans 14 amino acids. Trimming took off 1 base at V and 6 bases at J, with 10 bases between the two ends. CDR3 in amino acids: CASSQAGAGNEQFF. The CDR3 DNA sequence: TGTGCCAGCAGCCAAGCAGGAGCGGGCAATGAGCAGTTCTTC.

The J gene is TRBJ1-2, the V gene TRBV14; D gene ambiguous. There are 13 residues in the CDR3. V was cut by 1 base and J by 10 bases, with 13 bases left in between. CDR1 and CDR2 (germline): SGHDN, FVKESK. The CDR3 nucleotides are TGTGCCAGCAGCCAAGTGGTAAAGGAGGCCTACACCTTC. This encodes CASSQVVKEAYTF.

J is TRBJ1-5 and V is TRBV20-1, with 9 nucleotides matching TRBD1. This CDR3 contains 15 residues. V gave up 4 bases and J gave up 5 bases; unmatched junction bases: 9. Per germline, CDR1 DFQATT and CDR2 SNEGSKA (reference sequence). Here the CDR3 DNA reads TGCAGTGCTACTGCGTCCGGGACAGGGCATCAGCCCCAGCATTTT. Translated, it gives CSATASGTGHQPQHF.

The V and J genes are TRBV13 and TRBJ2-6; D remains unclear. Germline CDR1 and CDR2: PRHDT and FYEKMQ (reference sequence). V lost 8 bases to trimming and J lost 0 bases, with 8 bases between them. The CDR3 is made up of 14 amino acids. The CDR3 region has the DNA TGTGCCAGCTTGACATCCTCTGGGGCCAACGTCCTGACTTTC. It encodes CASLTSSGANVLTF.

The V call is TRBV6-5, the J call TRBJ2-1; TRBD2 matches 7 bases. V shed 6 bases and J 9 bases; nucleotides not matched to a gene: 11. Germline V lookup: CDR1 MNHEY, CDR2 SVGAGI. The CDR3 is made up of 14 amino acids. The CDR3 DNA sequence: TGTGCCAGCAGATCCGGGACTACTCTTTCTGAGCAGTTCTTC. As protein: CASRSGTTLSEQFF.

J is TRBJ2-3 and V is TRBV7-2; D is ambiguous. The CDR3 runs 14 residues. The ends were cut back, 1 base at V and 2 bases at J, with 7 bases in the middle. Looked up from germline, CDR1 is SGHTA and CDR2 is FQGNSA. The CDR3 sequence is CASSLGAHTDTQYF. The CDR3 DNA sequence: TGTGCCAGCAGCTTAGGCGCCCACACAGATACGCAGTATTTT.

This sequence joins TRBV6-6 and TRBJ2-7; unclear D gene. The V end lost 3 bases, the J end lost 5 bases, and 8 bases lay between the germline ends. Germline CDR1 MNHNY, CDR2 SVGAGI (reference sequence). The CDR3 has 12 amino acids. CDR3 in amino acids: CASSYGGNEQYF. In nucleotides, the CDR3 is TGTGCCAGCAGTTATGGTGGGAACGAGCAGTACTTC.

The CDR3 DNA reads TGTGCCATCAGTGAGTCGAAGGGGAAGCAGAACACTGAAGCTTTCTTT. Translating gives CAISESKGKQNTEAFF. The chain recombines TRBV10-3 with TRBJ1-1, with a weak D call TRBD1 (5 bases). The CDR3 covers 16 residues. Germline V lookup: CDR1 ENHRY, CDR2 SYGVKD. Trimming took 0 bases from V and 1 from J, leaving 12 bases between them.

The rearrangement uses TRBV25-1 and TRBJ2-7, with 11 bases that match TRBD2. The CDR3 contains 13 residues. The germline gives CDR1 MGHDK, CDR2 SYGVNS. V trimming: 5 bases; J trimming: 5 bases; junction bases outside the gene matches: 2. The DNA for the CDR3 is TGTGCCAGCAGTATAGCGGGAGGGAACGAGCAGTACTTC. Translating it yields CASSIAGGNEQYF.